The clone carrying this T cell receptor (beta chain) was detected only once. What it binds is not known. Trimming removed 2 bases from V and 3 bases from J; junction bases left unmatched: 6. The CDR3 runs 15 residues. From germline, CDR1 is SGHTS and CDR2 YDEGEE. Treatment here: some 20 received Ad26.COV2.S at low or high dose, single or two shots; several received placebo; per-sample allocation not given. Day 63 after the first injection of vaccine or placebo was the sampling time. These data belong to a study of Ad26.COV2.S vaccination and SARS-CoV-2 variants. Study details: Administration of Ad26.COV2.S was intramuscular, either once or twice 56 days apart. Whole-study results and caveats: The TCR breadth and depth analyses may have produced an underestimate of total T cell responses.

Using immunoSEQ multiplex PCR, the repertoire was profiled, and TCRdb retains in-frame clones only, with some absent. The sample consists of roughly 300,000 clones, roughly 90% of them appearing once. The sample was peripheral blood, taken in a trial of Ad26.COV2.S vaccine versus placebo. The clonotype originates from a person aged 18-65 years who received the Ad26.COV2.S COVID-19 vaccine or a placebo. V gene TRBV5-8 combines with J gene TRBJ2-7, with TRBD1 matching 9 bases. The CDR3 region has the DNA TGTGCCAGCAGCTTAGGGACAGGGCGAAACTACGAGCAGTACTTC. It translates to CASSLGTGRNYEQYF.